Listed here are 22 T cell receptor beta chains from one sample, sequenced in a study of blood T cell repertoires in COVID-19. The repertoire was sequenced with immunoSEQ multiplex PCR; TCRdb's copy has only in-frame clones and lacks some. The table lists about 130,000 clones, roughly 84% of them singletons. The sequenced sample was peripheral blood. Source of these receptors: a woman of 80 years or more with acute or convalescent COVID-19.

This chain joins TRBV5-1 and TRBJ1-1; TRBD1 agrees at 7 bases. CDR1 and CDR2 from the germline V gene are SGHRS and YFSETQ. Trimming at V came to 0 bases and at J to 1 base, leaving 3 bases not matched to a gene. This CDR3 comprises 15 residues. The CDR3: CASSLAQGGNTEAFF. Here the CDR3 DNA reads TGCGCCAGCAGCTTGGCCCAGGGGGGGAACACTGAAGCTTTCTTT.

The chain recombines TRBV5-6 with TRBJ1-2; 7 bases align to TRBD1. Trimming cost V 4 bases and J 7 bases; bases outside gene matches: 7. CDR3 length: 13 amino acids. Germline CDR1 and CDR2: SGHDT and YYEEEE. DNA of the CDR3: TGTGCCAGCAGCCCTACAGGGGTAGGTGGCTACACCTTC. Translated, it gives CASSPTGVGGYTF.

V usage is TRBV3-1 (or the pseudogene TRBV3-2) and J usage is TRBJ2-3; TRBD1 agrees at 9 bases. V was pared by 4 bases and J by 3 bases, with 5 bases of the junction left unmatched. Germline-derived CDR1 and CDR2 are LGHDT and YNNKEL (reference sequence). There are 15 residues in the CDR3. CDR3 amino acids: CASSPTGGGTDTQYF. In nucleotides, the CDR3 is TGTGCCAGCAGCCCAACAGGGGGCGGGACAGATACGCAGTATTTT.

The V call is TRBV27, the J call TRBJ1-2; 8 positions agree with TRBD1. V shed 3 bases, J shed 8 bases, and the junction held 5 bases outside the gene matches. Germline values: CDR1 MNHEY, CDR2 SMNVEV (reference sequence). The CDR3 consists of 13 residues. The CDR3 sequence is CASSFGQGGGYTF. The CDR3 bases are TGTGCCAGCAGTTTCGGACAGGGAGGGGGCTACACCTTC.

This clone was recorded a few times. The CDR3 loop reads CASSRQGTNYEQYF. CDR3 bases: TGTGCCAGCAGCCGACAGGGGACGAACTACGAGCAGTACTTC. V and J are TRBV3-1 (or the pseudogene TRBV3-2) and TRBJ2-7; 8 bases match TRBD1. Germline lookup yields CDR1 LGHDT and CDR2 YNNKEL (reference sequence). CDR3 length: 14 residues. J was trimmed by 3 bases and V by 4 bases; bases with no gene match: 5.

The chain links TRBV11-3 to TRBJ2-3; TRBD1 is a possible D gene (6 bases). The CDR3 is made up of 14 amino acids. Trimming removed 0 bases from V and 6 bases from J, with 10 bases in between. Germline CDR1 reads SGHNT; CDR2 reads YENEEA. The CDR3 region is CASSLDGGVDTQYF. As DNA, the CDR3 is TGTGCCAGCAGCTTAGATGGGGGCGTGGATACGCAGTATTTT.

The V call is TRBV5-1, the J call TRBJ1-4; the D is unclear. Germline V gene sequence: CDR1 SGHRS, CDR2 YFSETQ. V shed 2 bases and J shed 2 bases, with 7 bases lying between them. This CDR3 has 14 residues. CDR3 residues: CASSLSGTNEKLFF. CDR3 nucleotide sequence: TGCGCCAGCAGCTTATCCGGGACTAATGAAAAACTGTTTTTT.

This chain joins TRBV25-1 and TRBJ1-4, with D possibly being TRBD1 (6 bases). V dropped 3 bases and J dropped 5 bases, with 13 bases sitting between them. Germline CDR1 reads MGHDK; CDR2 reads SYGVNS. The CDR3 runs 15 residues. CDR3 amino acids: CASSDPGTRNEKLFF. The CDR3 nucleotides are TGTGCCAGCAGTGATCCCGGGACACGAAATGAAAAACTGTTTTTT.

This chain joins TRBV5-1 and TRBJ2-5; 10 positions agree with TRBD2. Germline V gives CDR1 SGHRS, CDR2 YFSETQ. The V segment lost 4 bases and the J segment 5 bases; nucleotides outside the gene matches: 11. CDR3 length: 16 amino acids. This CDR3 reads CASSQMGLAGVETQYF. In nucleotides, the CDR3 is TGCGCCAGCAGCCAGATGGGGCTAGCGGGGGTGGAGACCCAGTACTTC.

The DNA for the CDR3 is TGTGCCAGCAGTTTATCAGCGGGACAACAAGAGACCCAGTACTTC. Its protein is CASSLSAGQQETQYF. The chain recombines TRBV7-2 with TRBJ2-5, with D maybe TRBD2 (7 bases). The CDR3 has 15 amino acids. Germline V CDR1 and CDR2: SGHTA, FQGNSA. V was clipped by 6 bases and J by 2 bases, with 16 bases between them.

V is TRBV6-9 and J is TRBJ2-7; weak D call: TRBD1 (6 bases). Germline loops: CDR1 MNHGY, CDR2 SVAAGI. The CDR3 is 14 amino acids. V was pared by 7 bases and J by 4 bases, with 17 bases between. CDR3 region: CASTGQLMLYEQYF. The CDR3 bases are TGTGCCAGCACCGGACAGCTGATGTTGTACGAGCAGTACTTC.

The chain has TRBV19 and TRBJ2-7; TRBD1 matches 8 bases. CDR3 length equals 14 residues. Germline V gene lookup returns CDR1 LNHDA and CDR2 SQIVND (reference sequence). The ends lost 4 bases at V and 6 bases at J; junction bases unmatched: 8. The CDR3 DNA reads as TGTGCCAGTAGTAAGGGACAGGTCGTAGGCGAGCAGTACTTC. Translating gives CASSKGQVVGEQYF. Complete variable domain (other parts from reference TRBV19 and TRBJ2-7): DGGITQSPKYLFRKEGQNVTLSCEQNLNHDAMYWYRQDPGQGLRLIYYSQIVNDFQKGDIAEGYSVSREKKESFPLTVTSAQKNPTAFYLCASSKGQVVGEQYFGPGTRLTVT.

The chain carries TRBV4-1 and TRBJ2-2, with 14 bases identical to TRBD2. The V segment lost 4 bases and the J segment 0 bases; nucleotides outside the gene matches: 4. Germline V gives CDR1 MGHRA, CDR2 YSYEKL. The CDR3 length is 18 residues. The CDR3 protein is CASSLGLAGDSNTGELFF. The CDR3, as DNA: TGCGCCAGCAGCCTGGGACTAGCGGGGGACTCGAACACCGGGGAGCTGTTTTTT.

The sample holds one count of this clone. The chain uses TRBV6-5 and TRBJ1-2; TRBD1 matches at 7 bases. The CDR3 totals 14 residues. Germline values: CDR1 MNHEY, CDR2 SVGAGI. V dropped 6 bases and J dropped 2; count of bases not matched to a gene: 6. The CDR3 spells CASRRTGANYGYTF. For the CDR3, the DNA is TGTGCCAGCAGGAGGACAGGCGCCAACTATGGCTACACCTTC.

V gene TRBV15 combines with J gene TRBJ1-1, with 8 bases matching TRBD1. The CDR3 extends over 16 amino acids. Trimming at V came to 4 bases and at J to 3 bases, leaving 10 bases not matched to a gene. The germline V gene encodes CDR1 LNHNV and CDR2 YYDKDF (reference sequence). The CDR3 here is CATSTRTGPLYTEAFF. CDR3 nucleotides: TGTGCCACCAGCACCCGGACAGGGCCCCTGTACACTGAAGCTTTCTTT.

This clone has a handful of counts. The CDR3 DNA reads as TGTGCCAGCAGCTTGGAACGGGGTCTGGGAAACACCATATATTTT. Translation: CASSLERGLGNTIYF. The chain is built from TRBV5-4 and TRBJ1-3; D is unresolved. V shed 0 bases and J shed 4 bases, with 11 bases lying between them. The CDR3 spans 15 residues. Germline V gene data show CDR1 as SGHNT and CDR2 as YYREEE (reference sequence).

Here the CDR3 reads CASSLGSNTGELFF. CDR3 in DNA: TGTGCCAGCAGCTTAGGCAGTAACACCGGGGAGCTGTTTTTT. The chain has TRBV7-3 and TRBJ2-2; D not certain. Trimming took off 2 bases at V and 2 bases at J, with 6 bases between the two ends. The CDR3 contains 14 residues. The germline gives CDR1 SGHTA, CDR2 FQGTGA.

The chain joins TRBV5-1 to TRBJ1-2; no clear D. V lost 3 bases and J 8 bases, leaving 11 bases between the germline ends. The length of the CDR3 is 12 residues. The V gene's germline CDR1 is SGHRS and CDR2 YFSETQ. CDR3 in amino acids: CASSYSGVGYTF. The CDR3 DNA is TGCGCCAGCAGCTATTCGGGAGTCGGCTACACCTTC.

This clone was observed a single time. The chain uses TRBV5-1 and TRBJ2-7; D perhaps matches TRBD2 (6 bases). This CDR3 is built from 15 residues. V lost 4 bases and J 0 bases, leaving 14 bases between the germline ends. The germline V gene has CDR1 SGHRS and CDR2 YFSETQ. The CDR3 nucleotides are TGCGCCAGCAGCCTTAGCGGCTACAGCTCCTACGAGCAGTACTTC. Amino acids: CASSLSGYSSYEQYF.

This clone came up a few times. This chain joins TRBV29-1 and TRBJ2-1; tentative D call: TRBD2 (7 bases). Trimming shortened V by 4 bases and J by 7 bases, and 20 bases separated the two germline ends. CDR1 is SQVTM, CDR2 ANQGSEA, per germline. There are 15 residues in the CDR3. The DNA for the CDR3 is TGCAGCGTTGCTCCGCTGGGGGGGCCGGGGAATGAGCAGTTCTTC. Its translation is CSVAPLGGPGNEQFF.

This clone was counted between two and nine times. This chain joins TRBV7-8 and TRBJ1-2, with a weak D call TRBD1 (6 bases). The CDR3 has 13 amino acids. CDR1 SGHVS and CDR2 FQNEAQ come from the germline V gene. The V gene lost 6 bases and the J gene lost 6 bases, with 14 bases spanning the gap. As DNA, the CDR3 is TGTGCCAGCAGTTCCCGGGACAAGGATGGCTACACCTTC. Encoded protein: CASSSRDKDGYTF.

This clone occurred once. The genes are TRBV28 and TRBJ2-1; the D gene is possibly TRBD2 (6 bases). The germline V gene has CDR1 MDHEN and CDR2 SYDVKM. CDR3 length: 14 residues. V lost 5 bases, J lost 9 bases, and 17 bases lay in between. The CDR3 DNA reads TGTGCCAGCAGTGAGGCCGCGGGGATTCCTGAGCAGTTCTTC. This codes for CASSEAAGIPEQFF.